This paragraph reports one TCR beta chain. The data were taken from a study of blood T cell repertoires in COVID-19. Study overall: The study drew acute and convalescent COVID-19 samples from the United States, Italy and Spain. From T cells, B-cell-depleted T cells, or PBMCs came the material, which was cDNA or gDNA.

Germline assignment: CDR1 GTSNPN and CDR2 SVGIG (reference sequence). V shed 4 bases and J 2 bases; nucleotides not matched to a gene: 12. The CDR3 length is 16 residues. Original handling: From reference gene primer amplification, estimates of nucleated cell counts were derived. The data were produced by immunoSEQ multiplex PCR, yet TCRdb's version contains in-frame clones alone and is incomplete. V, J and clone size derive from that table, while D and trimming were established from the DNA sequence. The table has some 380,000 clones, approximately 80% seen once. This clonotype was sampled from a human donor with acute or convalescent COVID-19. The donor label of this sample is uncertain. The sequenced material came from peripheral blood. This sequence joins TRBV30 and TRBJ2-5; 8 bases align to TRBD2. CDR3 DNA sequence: TGTGCCTGGAATCCAGCGGGGGCCCGGCGGCAAGAGACCCAGTACTTC. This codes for CAWNPAGARRQETQYF.